This record looks at one T cell receptor (beta chain) sequence and its context. V shed 0 bases, J shed 5 bases, and the junction held 6 bases outside the gene matches. The length of the CDR3 is 16 residues. The germline V gene encodes CDR1 SGHRS and CDR2 YFSETQ. These data belong to a study of blood T cell repertoires in COVID-19. Study-level background: Both acute and convalescent COVID-19 samples were obtained from the United States, Italy and Spain.

Produced via immunoSEQ multiplex PCR; TCRdb's table is partial and in-frame only. The sample lists around 72,000 clones, roughly 84% occurring once. The receptor was derived from a woman in her fifties or sixties with acute or convalescent COVID-19. The rearrangement joins TRBV5-1 to TRBJ1-2, with 11 positions matching TRBD1. Sequenced input: peripheral blood. CDR3 residues: CASSLDPGQGAYGYTF. Here the CDR3 DNA reads TGCGCCAGCAGCTTGGATCCCGGACAGGGGGCGTATGGCTACACCTTC.